The clone carrying this TCR beta chain was observed a few times. The length of the CDR3 is 16 residues. Source study methods: Amplifying reference gene primers gave estimates of nucleated cell counts. The method was immunoSEQ multiplex PCR; TCRdb's version includes in-frame clones alone and lacks a portion of them. The V and J calls and clone size come from that table; D and trimming were worked out from the DNA. The sample includes about 160,000 clones, more than 80% of them seen just once. These data originate in a study of blood T cell repertoires in COVID-19. V and J are TRBV21-1 and TRBJ2-1; no DNA check was done on the table's D call, TRBD2. TRBV21-1 represents a pseudogene. Material: peripheral blood. This TCR was recovered from a human donor in a cohort sampled during active COVID-19. DNA of the CDR3: TGTGCCAGCAGCGGGCGGACTAGCGGGAGAAACAATGAGCAGTTCTTC. Translating it yields CASSGRTSGRNNEQFF.